The 9 T cell receptor beta chains given below trace back to one sample, sequenced in a study of OX40 agonist ivuxolimab in advanced cancers. Sequencing used immunoSEQ multiplex PCR; TCRdb keeps in-frame clones, though not all of them. The sample has fewer than 140,000 clones; over 75% are singletons. Sequenced here: CD4+ or CD8+ T cells sorted from blood, sampled in a trial of the OX40 agonist ivuxolimab. These receptors came from an adult with an advanced solid tumor such as melanoma, head and neck, liver or kidney cancer.

The chain recombines TRBV5-8 with TRBJ2-7, with TRBD1 matching over 7 bases. The CDR3 covers 14 residues. Germline CDR1 reads SGHTS; CDR2 reads YDEGEE. V shed 0 bases and J 3 bases; nucleotides not matched to a gene: 3. The CDR3 here is CASSLGGTDYEQYF. CDR3 DNA sequence: TGTGCCAGCAGCTTGGGGGGGACAGACTACGAGCAGTACTTC.

This chain connects TRBV14 to TRBJ2-5; the D is unclear. Near its end, the DNA agrees better with TRBJ2-7, so the J call may be wrong. Germline V lookup: CDR1 SGHDN, CDR2 FVKESK. This CDR3 region has 12 residues. CDR3 loop: CASSQESYEQYF. The CDR3 bases are TGTGCCAGCAGCCAAGAGTCCTACGAGCAGTACTTC.

The chain combines TRBV28 with TRBJ2-1; no clear D. The CDR3 contains 16 residues. V lost 0 bases, J lost 0 bases, and 9 bases lay in between. CDR1 and CDR2 from the germline V gene are MDHEN and SYDVKM. The CDR3 loop reads CASSLWGDSSYNEQFF. Here the CDR3 DNA reads TGTGCCAGCAGTTTATGGGGTGATAGCTCCTACAATGAGCAGTTCTTC. Full variable domain (outside the CDR3, taken from reference TRBV28 and TRBJ2-1): DVKVTQSSRYLVKRTGEKVFLECVQDMDHENMFWYRQDPGLGLRLIYFSYDVKMKEKGDIPEGYSVSREKKERFSLILESASTNQTSMYLCASSLWGDSSYNEQFFGPGTRLTVL.

The chain recombines TRBV18 with TRBJ1-1; D is unresolved. The V end was cut by 2 bases, the J end by 4 bases, with 8 bases between. From germline, CDR1 is KGHSH and CDR2 LQKENI. This CDR3 spans 13 amino acids. The CDR3 DNA sequence: TGTGCCAGCTCACCAAATGAGGGCACTGAAGCTTTCTTT. The encoded protein is CASSPNEGTEAFF.

The chain has TRBV2 and TRBJ1-1, with TRBD1 as a possible D gene (6 bases). The CDR3 has 15 amino acids. V was clipped by 7 bases and J by 0 bases, with 15 bases between them. CDR1 SNHLY and CDR2 FYNNEI come from the germline V gene. The CDR3 is CASNGGRLLNTEAFF. CDR3 in DNA: TGTGCCAGCAATGGGGGGCGGCTGCTGAACACTGAAGCTTTCTTT.

About this clone: Other DNA sequences in this specimen translate into the identical CDR3. The chain employs TRBV7-2 and TRBJ2-6, with 9 bases that match TRBD1. Germline lookup yields CDR1 SGHTA and CDR2 FQGNSA. V lost 7 bases and J lost 1; bases outside the gene matches: 8. This CDR3 is 17 amino acids long. The chain's CDR3 is CASIPGTGSSGANVLTF. The DNA of the CDR3 is TGTGCCAGCATCCCCGGGACAGGGAGTTCTGGGGCCAACGTCCTGACTTTC.

The J gene is TRBJ2-3, the V gene TRBV6-1; D is undetermined. V was cut by 1 base and J by 3 bases, with 5 bases left in between. This CDR3 contains 13 residues. Germline V gives CDR1 MNHNS, CDR2 SASEGT. DNA of the CDR3: TGTGCCAGCAGTGAAGGCCCAACAGATACGCAGTATTTT. Protein sequence: CASSEGPTDTQYF.

This chain uses TRBV10-1 with TRBJ2-5; TRBD2 matches at 9 bases. The CDR3 runs to 15 residues. V lost 4 bases to trimming and J lost 3 bases; unmatched junction nucleotides: 6. Germline-derived CDR1 and CDR2 are WNHNN and SYGVQD (reference sequence). Written as DNA, the CDR3 is TGCGCCAGCAGTGCCGGACTAGCGAACGAAGAGACCCAGTACTTC. It encodes CASSAGLANEETQYF.

This chain uses TRBV10-3 with TRBJ1-2; D is unresolved. The CDR3 loop spans 12 amino acids. Germline CDR1 is ENHRY and CDR2 is SYGVKD. Trimming took 0 bases from V and 8 from J, leaving 7 bases between them. This CDR3 is CAISESGLGYTF. Here the CDR3 DNA reads TGTGCCATCAGTGAGTCGGGCCTAGGCTACACCTTC.